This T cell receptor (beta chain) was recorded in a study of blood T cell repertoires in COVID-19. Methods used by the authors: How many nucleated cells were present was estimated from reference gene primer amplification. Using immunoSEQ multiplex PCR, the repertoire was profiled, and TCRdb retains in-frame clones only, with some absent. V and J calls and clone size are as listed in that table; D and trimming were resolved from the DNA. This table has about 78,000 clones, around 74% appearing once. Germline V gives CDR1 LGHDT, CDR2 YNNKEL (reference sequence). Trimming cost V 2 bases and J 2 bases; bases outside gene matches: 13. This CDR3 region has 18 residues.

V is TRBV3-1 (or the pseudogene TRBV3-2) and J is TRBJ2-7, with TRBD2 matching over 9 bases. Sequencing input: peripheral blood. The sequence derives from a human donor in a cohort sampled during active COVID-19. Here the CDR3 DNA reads TGTGCCAGCAGCCAAAGAAAGGCCAGCGGGGGGCCAACCTACGAGCAGTACTTC. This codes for CASSQRKASGGPTYEQYF.